This passage covers 18 T cell receptor beta chains from one sample sequenced in a study of blood T cell repertoires in COVID-19. Assay: immunoSEQ multiplex PCR; the TCRdb copy retains only in-frame clones and omits some. This sample carries 150,000 or so clones, about four fifths of them seen once, and the ten largest clones take approximately 30%. Specimen: peripheral blood. The source is a woman aged 55-69 years with acute or convalescent COVID-19.

The V and J genes are TRBV5-8 and TRBJ1-5; a possible D gene is TRBD1 (5 bases). The CDR3 runs to 14 residues. Germline CDR1 and CDR2: SGHTS and YDEGEE. The V end lost 4 bases, the J end lost 4 bases, and 12 bases lay between the germline ends. CDR3 region: CASSVGLSNQPQHF. In DNA form, the CDR3 reads TGTGCCAGCAGCGTGGGACTGTCGAATCAGCCCCAGCATTTT.

The rearrangement joins TRBV2 to TRBJ2-7, with D maybe TRBD1 (5 bases). Germline CDR1 and CDR2: SNHLY and FYNNEI. CDR3 length: 15 amino acids. With 2 bases removed from V and 4 bases from J, the gap between germline ends came to 15 bases. The CDR3 sequence: CASSEPSRRVYEQYF. The CDR3 nucleotides read TGTGCCAGCAGTGAACCCTCCCGCAGGGTGTACGAGCAGTACTTC.

This clone was seen only once. The chain links TRBV21-1 to TRBJ1-1. TRBV21-1 is described as a pseudogene. The CDR3 has 17 residues. DNA for the CDR3: TGTGCCAGCAGCAAACTCGGGGGTCGGAGACCTGTGGCTGAAGCTTTCTTT. Protein sequence: CASSKLGGRRPVAEAFF.

This chain connects TRBV7-3 to TRBJ1-3; 10 bases line up with TRBD1. The germline gives CDR1 SGHTA, CDR2 FQGTGA. The CDR3 sequence is 19 residues long. V gave up 5 bases and J gave up 0 bases; unmatched junction bases: 13. CDR3 nucleotide sequence: TGTGCCAGCAGCCGCAACCCTCGAGGACAGGGGGTCTCTGGAAACACCATATATTTT. Translation: CASSRNPRGQGVSGNTIYF.

The chain recombines TRBV5-4 with TRBJ2-1; TRBD1 aligns across 12 bases. Germline CDR1 and CDR2: SGHNT and YYREEE (reference sequence). V was pared by 3 bases and J by 8 bases, with 12 bases of the junction left unmatched. The CDR3 spans 17 residues. CDR3 sequence (DNA): TGTGCCAGCAGCTCTGGCCCCGGGACAGGGGGCATCGATGAGCAGTTCTTC. Protein: CASSSGPGTGGIDEQFF.

The V gene is TRBV7-2, the J gene TRBJ1-1, with TRBD1 matching 8 bases. The J segment lost 0 bases and the V segment lost 3 bases, leaving 6 bases of the junction unmatched. CDR3 length: 16 amino acids. Germline lookup yields CDR1 SGHTA and CDR2 FQGNSA. The CDR3 bases are TGTGCCAGCAGCTTGGCAGGGGGCCATATGAACACTGAAGCTTTCTTT. Amino acid sequence: CASSLAGGHMNTEAFF.

The chain employs TRBV3-1 (or the pseudogene TRBV3-2) and TRBJ2-7, with 9 positions matching TRBD2. CDR1 and CDR2 from the germline V gene are LGHDT and YNNKEL (reference sequence). The CDR3 loop spans 15 amino acids. With V trimmed by 0 bases and J by 2 bases, 2 bases remained unmatched. The CDR3 sequence: CASSQDERGAYEQYF. CDR3 DNA: TGTGCCAGCAGCCAAGATGAGCGGGGGGCCTACGAGCAGTACTTC.

CDR3: CASSVTGTAYNEQFF. As DNA, the CDR3 is TGTGCCAGCAGCGTCACCGGGACAGCTTACAATGAGCAGTTCTTC. The chain combines TRBV9 with TRBJ2-1; TRBD1 matches 7 bases. The CDR3 is 15 amino acids. Germline CDR1 SGDLS, CDR2 YYNGEE. J gave up 4 bases and V 2 bases, and 6 bases lay outside the gene matches.

This clone came up once. The chain uses TRBV6-4 and TRBJ1-1, with D maybe TRBD1 (6 bases). Germline V gene lookup returns CDR1 MRHNA and CDR2 SNTAGT. The CDR3 is made up of 16 amino acids. CDR3 in DNA: TGTGCACCTCAGCGCCAGGGGCCGTCCCGGTCAAATGAAGCTTTCTTT. Translated: CAPQRQGPSRSNEAFF.

The gene calls are TRBV6-5 and TRBJ2-7, with D uncertain. The CDR3 spans 13 residues. Germline loops: CDR1 MNHEY, CDR2 SVGAGI. V was clipped by 6 bases and J by 5 bases, with 14 bases between them. For the CDR3, the DNA is TGTGCCAGCAGCCCGAGAGGCTTCCACGAGCAGTACGTC. Translated, it gives CASSPRGFHEQYV.

This clone occurred a few times. V is TRBV11-3 and J is TRBJ2-2; 8 bases map to TRBD1. CDR1 is SGHNT, CDR2 YENEEA, per germline. CDR3 length: 15 amino acids. J gave up 4 bases and V 5 bases, and 6 bases lay outside the gene matches. The CDR3 reads CASSPGQVATGELFF. DNA of the CDR3: TGTGCCAGCAGCCCGGGACAGGTGGCCACCGGGGAGCTGTTTTTT. Full variable domain (outside the CDR3, taken from reference TRBV11-3 and TRBJ2-2): EAGVVQSPRYKIIEKKQPVAFWCNPISGHNTLYWYLQNLGQGPELLIRYENEEAVDDSQLPKDRFSAERLKGVDSTLKIQPAELGDSAVYLCASSPGQVATGELFFGEGSRLTVL.

The chain carries TRBV19 and TRBJ1-5; TRBD1 might be the D (6 bases). Germline assignment: CDR1 LNHDA and CDR2 SQIVND (reference sequence). This CDR3 region has 16 residues. Deletions cut 7 bases from V and 8 bases from J, with 24 bases between. The CDR3 DNA reads as TGTGCCAGTATCAAAACCGGCGGGGGGCCTAAGGAGCCCCAGCATTTT. This translates into CASIKTGGGPKEPQHF.

The V call is TRBV10-3, the J call TRBJ1-2; D is unresolved. Germline V gives CDR1 ENHRY, CDR2 SYGVKD. Trimming cost V 3 bases and J 1 base, with 6 bases left between them. The CDR3 contains 13 residues. The CDR3 reads CAISDGSNYGYTF. CDR3 coding DNA: TGTGCCATCAGTGATGGCAGTAACTATGGCTACACCTTC.

The rearrangement joins TRBV5-4 to TRBJ2-5, with D possibly matching TRBD1 (6 bases). The CDR3 has 14 residues. The ends were cut back, 0 bases at V and 5 bases at J, with 11 bases in the middle. Germline CDR1 reads SGHNT; CDR2 reads YYREEE (reference sequence). CDR3 protein: CASSLGTGRETQYF. CDR3 bases: TGTGCCAGCAGCTTGGGCACAGGGCGGGAGACCCAGTACTTC.

About this clone itself: The same CDR3 also results from other DNA sequences found in this sample. The rearrangement links TRBV5-1 to TRBJ1-3; D remains unclear. V lost 4 bases and J lost 4, with 6 bases in between. The CDR3 spans 12 residues. Per the germline V gene, CDR1 is SGHRS and CDR2 is YFSETQ. This CDR3 is CASSLVGNTIYF. The CDR3, as DNA: TGCGCCAGCAGCCTTGTGGGAAACACCATATATTTT.

The rearrangement links TRBV6-2 or TRBV6-3 to TRBJ1-2; 8 positions agree with TRBD1. The trim removed 6 bases at V and 2 bases at J, leaving 14 bases unmatched. CDR3 length: 17 amino acids. The germline CDR1 and CDR2 sequences are MNHEY and SVGEGT. This CDR3 reads CASSPSTRTGWNYGYTF. The CDR3 region has the DNA TGTGCCAGCAGCCCTTCGACCCGGACAGGGTGGAACTATGGCTACACCTTC.

This clone was seen just once. The chain links TRBV25-1 to TRBJ1-5; the match to TRBD1 covers 8 bases. Germline lookup yields CDR1 MGHDK and CDR2 SYGVNS. Trimming removed 4 bases from V and 4 bases from J; junction bases left unmatched: 6. CDR3 size: 15 residues. This chain's CDR3 is CASSGGQGWNQPQHF. The CDR3 DNA reads as TGTGCCAGCAGTGGAGGACAGGGTTGGAATCAGCCCCAGCATTTT. The full variable domain, in which reference TRBV25-1 and TRBJ1-5 provide the parts outside the CDR3, is EADIYQTPRYLVIGTGKKITLECSQTMGHDKMYWYQQDPGMELHLIHYSYGVNSTEKGDLSSESTVSRIRTEHFPLTLESARPSHTSQYLCASSGGQGWNQPQHFGDGTRLSIL.

This chain connects TRBV2 to TRBJ1-2; TRBD1 matches at 7 bases. Germline assignment: CDR1 SNHLY and CDR2 FYNNEI. This CDR3 spans 16 amino acids. With V trimmed by 3 bases and J by 1 base, 8 bases remained unmatched. For the CDR3, the DNA is TGTGCCAGCAGTGACGCGACAGGGCGAAATAACTATGGCTACACCTTC. Translation: CASSDATGRNNYGYTF. The complete variable domain, with remaining parts taken from reference TRBV2 and TRBJ1-2, reads EPEVTQTPSHQVTQMGQEVILRCVPISNHLYFYWYRQILGQKVEFLVSFYNNEISEKSEIFDDQFSVERPDGSNFTLKIRSTKLEDSAMYFCASSDATGRNNYGYTFGSGTRLTVV.